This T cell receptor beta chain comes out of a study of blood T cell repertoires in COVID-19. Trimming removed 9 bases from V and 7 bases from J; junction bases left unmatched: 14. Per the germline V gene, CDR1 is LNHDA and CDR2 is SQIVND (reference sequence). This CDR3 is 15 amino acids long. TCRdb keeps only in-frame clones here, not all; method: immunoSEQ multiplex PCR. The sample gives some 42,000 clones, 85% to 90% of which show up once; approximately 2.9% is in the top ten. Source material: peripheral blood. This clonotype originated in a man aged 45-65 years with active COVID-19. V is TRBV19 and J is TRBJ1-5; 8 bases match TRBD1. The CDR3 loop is CASLATGAYRQPQHF. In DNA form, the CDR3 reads TGTGCCAGCCTAGCGACAGGGGCCTACAGGCAGCCCCAGCATTTT.